This TCR beta chain came from a study of T cell repertoires in cytomegalovirus infection. For the study at large: Both a matching HLA type and CMV infection were indicated by public TCR beta signatures.

TCRdb ran MiXCR on the reads and lists one entry per CDR3 protein. Among about 770,000 distinct CDR3 sequences listed, almost 30% were seen once. This clonotype was detected a few times. The antigen is undetermined. CDR1 and CDR2 from the germline V gene are SGHVS and FQNEAQ. The CDR3 has 17 amino acids. The V end lost 1 base, the J end lost 2 bases, and 18 bases lay between the germline ends. The starting material was cultured CD8+ T cells from PBMCs, obtained from culture after CMV antigen stimulation. The origin of this receptor is a human donor in good health (CMV status not recorded). Some clones in this sample may be carry-over from other donors' samples. This chain joins TRBV7-8 and TRBJ2-7, with a tentative D call TRBD1 (6 bases). The CDR3 region is CASSLDRTGRGTYEQYF. The DNA of the CDR3 is TGTGCCAGCAGCTTAGACCGAACGGGTAGGGGGACCTACGAGCAGTACTTC.